This TCR beta chain was captured by sequencing in a study of OX40 agonist ivuxolimab in advanced cancers. Study overall: Patients assigned to dose escalation were diagnosed with hepatocellular carcinoma, melanoma, renal cell or head and neck cancer. Eligibility admitted prior anti-PD-1, anti-PD-L1 or anti-CTLA-4 therapy; 40% had some. Findings and limits, study-wide: Expanded clones tended on average to be more numerous among CD8+ T cells than CD4+. At 0.1 to 3.0 mg/kg and by week 6, CD4+ and CD8+ T cells in the blood had expanded clonally.

Germline lookup yields CDR1 SGHTA and CDR2 FQGTGA. Trimming cost V 6 bases and J 1 base, with 9 bases left between them. The CDR3 is 13 amino acids. Profiled with immunoSEQ multiplex PCR; TCRdb holds only in-frame clones, not every one. The data contain about 20,000 clones, approximately 87% of them singletons. Concerning this clone: The antigen is undetermined.

The specimen was CD4+ or CD8+ T cells sorted from blood, collected in a trial of the OX40 agonist ivuxolimab. The gene calls are TRBV7-3 and TRBJ1-1; no clear D. The sequence came from an adult with an advanced solid tumor such as melanoma, head and neck, liver or kidney cancer. Here the CDR3 reads CASRAPGNTEAFF. The DNA for the CDR3 is TGTGCCAGCAGGGCTCCAGGGAACACTGAAGCTTTCTTT.